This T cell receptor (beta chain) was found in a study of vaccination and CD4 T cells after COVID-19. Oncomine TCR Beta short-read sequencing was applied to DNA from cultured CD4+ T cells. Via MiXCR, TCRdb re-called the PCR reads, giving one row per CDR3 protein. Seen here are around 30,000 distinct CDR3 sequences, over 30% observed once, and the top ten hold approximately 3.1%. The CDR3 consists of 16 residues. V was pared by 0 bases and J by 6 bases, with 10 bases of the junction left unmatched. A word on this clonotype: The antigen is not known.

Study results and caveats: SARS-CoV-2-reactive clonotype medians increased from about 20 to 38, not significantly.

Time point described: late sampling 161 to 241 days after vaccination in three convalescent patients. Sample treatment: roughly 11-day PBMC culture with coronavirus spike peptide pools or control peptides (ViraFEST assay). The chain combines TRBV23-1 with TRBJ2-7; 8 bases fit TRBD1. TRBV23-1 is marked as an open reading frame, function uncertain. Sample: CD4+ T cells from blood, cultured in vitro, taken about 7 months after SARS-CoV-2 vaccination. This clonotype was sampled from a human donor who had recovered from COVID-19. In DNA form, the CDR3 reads TGCGCCAGCAGTCAATCCTGGACAGGGTTGTTCGGCGAGCAGTACTTC. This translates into CASSQSWTGLFGEQYF.